Below, 32 T cell receptor beta chains from the same sample are listed, as sequenced in a study of regulatory T cells in long-lasting Graves disease. Construction of TCR beta libraries relied on iRepertoire HTBI primers and on Arm-PCR targeting CDR3 regions. TCRdb used MiXCR to reprocess the multiplex PCR reads, holding one entry per CDR3 protein. The repertoire holds roughly 510,000 distinct CDR3 sequences, with 15% to 20% as singletons. Documented time point: newly diagnosed GD, antithyroid drugs for less than 3 months. After RNA was extracted from PBMCs, the TCR library was made from it. These sequences were also reported in another study, on T cells in Graves' hyperthyroidism and ophthalmopathy.

The sequenced sample was peripheral blood mononuclear cells (PBMCs), obtained at new diagnosis, from a patient treated with antithyroid drugs. The receptors shown here come from a young man with Graves disease.

About this clonotype itself: Being one base from a much bigger clone, this may be a read error. The chain couples TRBV20-1 to TRBJ1-2; 8 nucleotides align to TRBD1. The ends lost 1 base at V and 4 bases at J; junction bases unmatched: 2. The CDR3 has 13 residues. CDR1 is DFQATT and CDR2 is SNEGSKA in the germline V gene (reference sequence). The CDR3 DNA sequence: TGCAGTGCTAGAGCCGGACAGGGCTATGGCTACACCTTC. Its protein is CSARAGQGYGYTF.

This clonotype has at least ten counts. CDR3 protein: CASSSWTSGDYNEQFF. The CDR3 DNA reads TGTGCCAGCAGCTCCTGGACTAGCGGGGATTACAATGAGCAGTTCTTC. The chain combines TRBV11-2 with TRBJ2-1, with TRBD2 matching over 12 bases. CDR3 length: 16 amino acids. Germline CDR1 is SGHAT and CDR2 is FQNNGV. The trim removed 4 bases at V and 4 bases at J, leaving 5 bases unmatched.

CDR3 sequence: CASSQSNSPLHF. In DNA form, the CDR3 reads TGCGCCAGCAGCCAGTCGAATTCACCCCTCCACTTT. The chain has TRBV4-1 and TRBJ1-6; D remains ambiguous. The CDR3 spans 12 residues. CDR1 and CDR2 from the germline V gene are MGHRA and YSYEKL. V shed 3 bases and J shed 7 bases, with 4 bases lying between them.

There are a few counts of this clonotype. The CDR3 DNA sequence: TGTGCCAGCAGTTGGACTAGCGGGAATGGAGATACGCAGTATTTT. Its protein is CASSWTSGNGDTQYF. V is TRBV12-3 or TRBV12-4 and J is TRBJ2-3; 12 bases match TRBD2. The V and J ends lost 4 bases and 5 bases, in that order; junction bases with no gene match: 4. CDR3 length equals 15 residues.

This clonotype was detected many times. The DNA of the CDR3 is TGCGCCAGCAGCTTGGAATCGGGAGGCACTGAAGCTTTCTTT. Translating it yields CASSLESGGTEAFF. The gene calls are TRBV5-1 and TRBJ1-1, with D hard to call. CDR1 SGHRS and CDR2 YFSETQ come from the germline V gene. CDR3 length equals 14 residues. V shed 0 bases and J shed 4 bases, with 10 bases lying between them.

This clonotype showed up many times. For the CDR3, the DNA is TGTGCCAGCGGAGCCATGAACACTGAAGCTTTCTTT. It translates to CASGAMNTEAFF. The chain is built from TRBV28 and TRBJ1-1; D is uncertain. This CDR3 spans 12 amino acids. Germline-derived CDR1 and CDR2 are MDHEN and SYDVKM. The V end lost 8 bases, the J end lost 0 bases, and 7 bases lay between the germline ends.

The rearrangement joins TRBV7-9 to TRBJ1-2; D might be TRBD1 (5 bases). Germline V gives CDR1 SEHNR, CDR2 FQNEAQ (reference sequence). CDR3 size: 14 residues. Trimming shortened V by 5 bases and J by 4 bases, and 14 bases separated the two germline ends. CDR3 nucleotides: TGTGCCAGCAGCCCAGACGGGGGGTCCTATGGCTACACCTTC. It encodes CASSPDGGSYGYTF.

This clonotype was counted at least ten times. This chain joins TRBV12-3 or TRBV12-4 and TRBJ1-1; TRBD1 matches at 9 bases. This CDR3 is built from 15 residues. The V segment lost 5 bases and the J segment 1 base; nucleotides outside the gene matches: 5. CDR3 sequence (DNA): TGTGCCAGCAGTCTCCGGACAGGGGCGAACACTGAAGCTTTCTTT. It codes for CASSLRTGANTEAFF.

The chain uses TRBV28 and TRBJ1-3; D perhaps matches TRBD1 (5 bases). Trimming removed 1 base from V and 1 base from J, with 11 bases in between. Germline lookup yields CDR1 MDHEN and CDR2 SYDVKM. The CDR3 consists of 16 residues. The CDR3 here is CASSLYRRPSGNTIYF. In nucleotides, the CDR3 is TGTGCCAGCAGTTTATACAGGAGACCTTCTGGAAACACCATATATTTT.

The rearrangement links TRBV19 to TRBJ2-1; TRBD2 matches 13 bases. J lost 10 bases, V lost 8 bases, and 11 bases had no gene match. This CDR3 has 15 residues. Looked up from germline, CDR1 is LNHDA and CDR2 is SQIVND (reference sequence). The CDR3 spells CASALGTSGTNEQFF. The CDR3 DNA sequence: TGTGCCAGTGCCTTGGGGACTAGCGGGACTAACGAGCAGTTCTTC.

Many counts were recorded for this clonotype. The chain recombines TRBV28 with TRBJ2-5; D may be TRBD1 (5 bases). Trimming removed 6 bases at V and 1 base at J, with 12 bases between. The CDR3 covers 14 residues. Germline V lookup: CDR1 MDHEN, CDR2 SYDVKM. The CDR3 bases are TGTGCCAGCAGCCTTGACAGTTTCCAAGAGACCCAGTACTTC. This codes for CASSLDSFQETQYF.

Ten or more counts support this clonotype. The chain combines TRBV5-1 with TRBJ2-5, with a tentative D call TRBD1 (5 bases). The CDR3 runs 15 residues. In germline, CDR1 is SGHRS, CDR2 YFSETQ. V was shortened by 0 bases and J by 4 bases, with 13 bases between the two germline ends. For the CDR3, the DNA is TGCGCCAGCAGCTTGGGACAGCCACCCCCAGAGACCCAGTACTTC. Amino acid sequence: CASSLGQPPPETQYF.

J is TRBJ2-3 and V is TRBV5-1; D gene unclear. The J call is doubtful: the DNA matches TRBJ2-7 better. The CDR3 is 14 residues long. Germline V gene lookup returns CDR1 SGHRS and CDR2 YFSETQ. The CDR3 reads CASSFRPIIYEQYF. DNA for the CDR3: TGCGCCAGCAGCTTTCGTCCCATTATCTACGAGCAGTACTTC.

This chain links TRBV5-1 with TRBJ2-5; TRBD2 matches at 13 bases. After removal of 3 bases from V and 5 bases from J, the junction contained 16 bases not matched to a gene. The germline V gene has CDR1 SGHRS and CDR2 YFSETQ. This CDR3 is built from 19 residues. CDR3 nucleotides: TGCGCCAGCAGCTATAGGATGTCGACTAGCGGGAGGTCGGGGGAGACCCAGTACTTC. Protein sequence: CASSYRMSTSGRSGETQYF.

The chain combines TRBV12-3 or TRBV12-4 with TRBJ2-1; the D gene could be TRBD1 or TRBD2 (5 bases each). This CDR3 region has 15 residues. The V and J ends lost 7 bases and 7 bases respectively, with 20 bases between them. As DNA, the CDR3 is TGTGCCAGCATCGCTCCTTCCGGGGCCCCAAATGAGCAGTTCTTC. Its protein is CASIAPSGAPNEQFF.

This clonotype has at least ten counts. The rearrangement joins TRBV5-6 to TRBJ2-7; 12 bases agree with TRBD2. The CDR3 sequence is 17 residues long. Germline V CDR1 and CDR2: SGHDT, YYEEEE. Trimming at V came to 2 bases and at J to 3 bases, leaving 9 bases not matched to a gene. In DNA form, the CDR3 reads TGTGCCAGCAGCTTAGGTCCTAGCGGGAGGGCTCGCTACGAGCAGTACTTC. Protein: CASSLGPSGRARYEQYF.

The V gene is TRBV15, the J gene TRBJ2-7; 10 bases fit TRBD2. V shed 0 bases, J shed 7 bases, and the junction held 6 bases outside the gene matches. The CDR3 is 15 residues long. CDR1 and CDR2 from the germline V gene are LNHNV and YYDKDF (reference sequence). CDR3 nucleotide sequence: TGTGCCACCAGCAGAGATTCAGCGGGAGGGCCTGAGCAGTACTTC. Translation: CATSRDSAGGPEQYF.

This clonotype showed up just a few times. The chain has TRBV27 and TRBJ1-2, with no clear D. V dropped 4 bases and J dropped 7 bases, with 19 bases sitting between them. Looked up from germline, CDR1 is MNHEY and CDR2 is SMNVEV (reference sequence). The CDR3 runs 15 residues. The CDR3 protein is CASSSSAQALGGYTF. The CDR3 DNA reads TGTGCCAGCAGTTCATCCGCCCAAGCCCTGGGTGGCTACACCTTC.

This rearrangement joins TRBV7-2 to TRBJ2-7; 12 bases line up with TRBD2. The CDR3 contains 16 residues. Germline CDR1 is SGHTA and CDR2 is FQGNSA. Unmatched junction bases numbered 9, after V lost 1 base and J lost 8 bases. CDR3 bases: TGTGCCAGCAGCTTAGGGCTAGCGGGGGGGGTTAATAAGCAGTACTTC. Amino acid sequence: CASSLGLAGGVNKQYF.

The table lists this clonotype with a few counts. J is TRBJ2-7 and V is TRBV5-4; no definite D call. Germline CDR1 SGHNT, CDR2 YYREEE (reference sequence). This CDR3 contains 15 residues. The V end lost 3 bases, the J end lost 2 bases, and 15 bases lay between the germline ends. The CDR3 reads CASSSYTEPPYEQYF. The CDR3 bases are TGTGCCAGCAGCTCCTATACAGAGCCCCCCTACGAGCAGTACTTC.

This clonotype was picked up many times. The CDR3, as DNA: TGTGCCAGCAGCTCGACAGGGCGCGAGCAGTACTTC. It translates to CASSSTGREQYF. The V gene is TRBV6-1, the J gene TRBJ2-7, with 7 bases that match TRBD1. CDR1 is MNHNS, CDR2 SASEGT, per germline. J lost 6 bases, V lost 6 bases, and 5 bases had no gene match. This CDR3 is built from 12 residues.

This clonotype has just a few counts. The V call is TRBV6-1, the J call TRBJ2-7, with D perhaps TRBD1 (6 bases). This CDR3 comprises 15 residues. Germline CDR1 reads MNHNS; CDR2 reads SASEGT. V was shortened by 8 bases and J by 0 bases, with 17 bases between the two germline ends. CDR3 protein: CASHPGRGSSYEQYF. The CDR3 DNA reads as TGTGCCAGCCATCCCGGCAGGGGAAGCTCCTACGAGCAGTACTTC.

This clonotype was counted between two and nine times. The J gene is TRBJ2-3, the V gene TRBV20-1, with TRBD1 matching over 10 bases. The V segment lost 6 bases and the J segment 5 bases; nucleotides outside the gene matches: 8. This CDR3 is 14 amino acids long. Germline-derived CDR1 and CDR2 are DFQATT and SNEGSKA (reference sequence). The chain's CDR3 is CSAAGTGVVDTQYF. CDR3 bases: TGCAGTGCCGCCGGGACAGGGGTCGTAGATACGCAGTATTTT.

V is TRBV30 and J is TRBJ1-2; D unresolved. Looked up from germline, CDR1 is GTSNPN and CDR2 is SVGIG (reference sequence). The CDR3 runs 15 residues. V was trimmed by 5 bases and J by 2 bases, leaving 18 bases between them. The CDR3 loop reads CAWLKWGGGNYGYTF. In DNA form, the CDR3 reads TGTGCCTGGCTAAAATGGGGTGGAGGGAACTATGGCTACACCTTC.

This clonotype was seen repeatedly, ten times or more. The gene calls are TRBV10-3 and TRBJ2-5, with D hard to call. The V end lost 2 bases, the J end lost 0 bases, and 10 bases lay between the germline ends. Germline V lookup: CDR1 ENHRY, CDR2 SYGVKD. The CDR3 has 15 residues. The CDR3 nucleotides read TGTGCCATCAGTGAGCCCGGGCGCGACCAAGAGACCCAGTACTTC. Translating it yields CAISEPGRDQETQYF.

Ten or more counts support this clonotype. CDR3 amino acids: CASSLQGSGYEQYF. DNA for the CDR3: TGTGCCAGCAGTTTACAGGGTAGCGGCTACGAGCAGTACTTC. The V call is TRBV28, the J call TRBJ2-7, with D perhaps matching TRBD2 (6 bases). Germline V gives CDR1 MDHEN, CDR2 SYDVKM. This CDR3 spans 14 amino acids. The V end was cut by 2 bases, the J end by 3 bases, with 11 bases between.

On this clonotype itself: This may come from a read error, since a much larger clone is one base off. CDR3 in amino acids: CAGTRPTSGSTGELFF. Here the CDR3 DNA reads TGTGCCGGTACCCGCCCGACTAGCGGATCCACCGGGGAGCTGTTTTTT. The V call is TRBV19, the J call TRBJ2-2; TRBD2 matches at 9 bases. V trimming: 11 bases; J trimming: 4 bases; junction bases outside the gene matches: 14. From germline, CDR1 is LNHDA and CDR2 SQIVND (reference sequence). This CDR3 is 16 amino acids long. Full variable domain (rest looked up from reference TRBV19 and TRBJ2-2): DGGITQSPKYLFRKEGQNVTLSCEQNLNHDAMYWYRQDPGQGLRLIYYSQIVNDFQKGDIAEGYSVSREKKESFPLTVTSAQKNPTAFYLCAGTRPTSGSTGELFFGEGSRLTVL.

This clonotype appeared many times. This chain joins TRBV20-1 and TRBJ2-7; 7 bases map to TRBD1. Unmatched junction bases numbered 6, after V lost 5 bases and J lost 2 bases. The V gene's germline CDR1 is DFQATT and CDR2 SNEGSKA (reference sequence). The length of the CDR3 is 13 residues. CDR3 region: CSAGDRITYEQYF. DNA of the CDR3: TGCAGTGCTGGGGACAGAATCACCTACGAGCAGTACTTC.

This clonotype has a count of ten or more. The chain joins TRBV7-9 to TRBJ2-1, with D possibly being TRBD1 or TRBD2 (5 bases each). This CDR3 is 15 amino acids long. The germline CDR1 and CDR2 sequences are SEHNR and FQNEAQ (reference sequence). V lost 2 bases to trimming and J lost 5 bases, with 13 bases between them. DNA for the CDR3: TGTGCCAGCAGCTTACTAGCCATGGGGCACAATGAGCAGTTCTTC. Amino acid sequence: CASSLLAMGHNEQFF.

A few counts support this clonotype. The chain couples TRBV30 to TRBJ1-4; D may be TRBD1 (6 bases). In germline, CDR1 is GTSNPN, CDR2 SVGIG (reference sequence). CDR3 length: 14 amino acids. The V end was cut by 1 base, the J end by 8 bases, with 14 bases between. The CDR3 sequence is CAWSARGAGEKLFF. The CDR3 DNA reads TGTGCCTGGAGTGCGCGGGGGGCCGGAGAAAAACTGTTTTTT.

The CDR3 protein is CASSVEFLTDTQYF. The CDR3 DNA sequence: TGTGCCAGCAGCGTAGAATTTCTTACAGATACGCAGTATTTT. This chain uses TRBV9 with TRBJ2-3; D remains unclear. The CDR3 covers 14 residues. The V gene's germline CDR1 is SGDLS and CDR2 YYNGEE. Trimming took off 0 bases at V and 3 bases at J, with 8 bases between the two ends.

With regard to this clonotype: Just one base apart from a much larger clone, this may be a read error. V usage is TRBV25-1 and J usage is TRBJ2-5; D is perhaps TRBD1 or TRBD2 (5 bases each). The CDR3 has 13 amino acids. CDR1 is MGHDK and CDR2 is SYGVNS in the germline V gene. The DNA of the CDR3 is TGTGCCAGCAGTGGATCCAGGTCAGGGACCCAGCACTTC. It yields the protein CASSGSRSGTQHF.